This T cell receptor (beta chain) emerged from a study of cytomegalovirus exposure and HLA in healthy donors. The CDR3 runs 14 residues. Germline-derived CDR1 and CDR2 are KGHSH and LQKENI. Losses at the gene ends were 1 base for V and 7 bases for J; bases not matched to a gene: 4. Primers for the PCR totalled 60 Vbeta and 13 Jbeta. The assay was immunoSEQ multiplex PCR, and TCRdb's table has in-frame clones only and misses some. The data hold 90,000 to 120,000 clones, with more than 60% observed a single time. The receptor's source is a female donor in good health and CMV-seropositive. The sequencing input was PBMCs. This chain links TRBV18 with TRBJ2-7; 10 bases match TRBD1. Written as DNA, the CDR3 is TGTGCCAGCTCACCACAGGACAGGGGGTCGGAGCAGTACTTC. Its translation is CASSPQDRGSEQYF.